This TCR beta chain was retrieved from a study of blood T cell repertoires in COVID-19. Study-level background: The study drew acute and convalescent COVID-19 samples from the United States, Italy and Spain. The cDNA or gDNA used as material had been derived from T cells, B-cell-depleted T cells, or PBMCs.

In terms of age and location, participants ranged from about 18 to 95 years and lived in under 30 US areas. In the original workflow: Estimates of nucleated cell counts were drawn from the amplification of reference gene primers. TCRdb's table, derived via immunoSEQ multiplex PCR, lists solely in-frame clones and lacks some. V and J calls and clone size follow that table, whereas D and trimming were derived from the DNA. The sample carries fewer than 300,000 clones, 75% to 90% recorded once. V gave up 5 bases and J gave up 3 bases, with 5 bases separating them. Germline CDR1 reads SGHTA; CDR2 reads FQGNSA. CDR3 size: 12 residues.

Sample: PBMCs or T cells enriched from blood (not recorded which). V usage is TRBV7-2 and J usage is TRBJ1-5; D is uncertain. This clonotype was sampled from a woman in her forties or fifties who had recovered from COVID-19. The CDR3 DNA reads TGTGCCAGCAGCGGCACCAATCAGCCCCAGCATTTT. Translation: CASSGTNQPQHF.